The next 29 T cell receptor beta chains were all read from a single sample in a study of shared clonotypes between healthy human individuals (dated by TCRdb to about 2020). Library method: the immunoSEQ multiplex PCR assay. As stored in TCRdb, this immuneACCESS dataset retains in-frame rearrangements with V and J assigned. A fraction of the clones does not appear; measured against another copy, unresolved V genes explain less than half of the discrepancy, and the remainder lacks a known reason. The sample contains 2 million to 2.5 million clones, over 85% of them found a single time. The ten largest clones represent about 0.13% of the sample. Sequencing input: naive CD4+ T cells sorted from blood. This sample's cell subset or site label indicates: CD45RA+ positively selected. Every receptor here comes from a man in his late teens or twenties in good health.

This chain links TRBV30 with TRBJ2-7; the D gene is possibly TRBD1 (6 bases). Per germline, CDR1 GTSNPN and CDR2 SVGIG (reference sequence). There are 12 residues in the CDR3. Trimming stripped 4 bases from V and 3 bases from J, with 10 bases between. This CDR3 reads CAWTDSVYEQYF. The CDR3 DNA reads as TGTGCCTGGACGGACAGCGTCTACGAGCAGTACTTC.

This chain joins TRBV11-2 and TRBJ2-1; a possible D gene is TRBD2 (6 bases). There are 16 residues in the CDR3. The germline V gene encodes CDR1 SGHAT and CDR2 FQNNGV. V was shortened by 3 bases and J by 0 bases, with 12 bases between the two germline ends. CDR3 region: CASSFLAVSSYNEQFF. The DNA of the CDR3 is TGTGCCAGCAGCTTCTTAGCGGTCAGCTCCTACAATGAGCAGTTCTTC.

This clone appeared a few times. This sequence joins TRBV6-1 and TRBJ2-1; D is perhaps TRBD2 (6 bases). The CDR3 sequence is 15 residues long. Trimming took off 0 bases at V and 5 bases at J, with 11 bases between the two ends. Germline V gene sequence: CDR1 MNHNS, CDR2 SASEGT. The CDR3 DNA reads as TGTGCCAGCAGTGAAGCATCCGGACTACACAATGAGCAGTTCTTC. It is translated as CASSEASGLHNEQFF.

This clone was seen once. The gene calls are TRBV27 and TRBJ2-6, with 7 bases lining up with TRBD2. The CDR3 spans 14 residues. Unmatched junction bases numbered 4, after V lost 8 bases and J lost 3 bases. Germline CDR1 and CDR2: MNHEY and SMNVEV (reference sequence). The CDR3 DNA is TGTGCCAGCCGGGCGGGAGTTGGGGCCAACGTCCTGACTTTC. Its protein product is CASRAGVGANVLTF. Full variable domain (outside the CDR3, taken from reference TRBV27 and TRBJ2-6): EAQVTQNPRYLITVTGKKLTVTCSQNMNHEYMSWYRQDPGLGLRQIYYSMNVEVTDKGDVPEGYKVSRKEKRNFPLILESPSPNQTSLYFCASRAGVGANVLTFGAGSRLTVL.

The chain joins TRBV28 to TRBJ2-3; TRBD2 is a possible D gene (5 bases). CDR1 is MDHEN and CDR2 is SYDVKM in the germline V gene. The CDR3 is made up of 14 amino acids. V was shortened by 5 bases and J by 4 bases, with 13 bases between the two germline ends. DNA of the CDR3: TGTGCCAGCAGTCAGCGGACGGGCCCAGATACGCAGTATTTT. Protein sequence: CASSQRTGPDTQYF. The full variable domain, with the rest looked up from reference TRBV28 and TRBJ2-3, is DVKVTQSSRYLVKRTGEKVFLECVQDMDHENMFWYRQDPGLGLRLIYFSYDVKMKEKGDIPEGYSVSREKKERFSLILESASTNQTSMYLCASSQRTGPDTQYFGPGTRLTVL.

J is TRBJ2-2 and V is TRBV28; D call uncertain. There are 13 residues in the CDR3. The V end lost 7 bases, the J end lost 4 bases, and 10 bases lay between the germline ends. Germline assignment: CDR1 MDHEN and CDR2 SYDVKM. This CDR3 is CASTRYSTGELFF. In DNA form, the CDR3 reads TGTGCCAGCACAAGGTATTCCACCGGGGAGCTGTTTTTT.

The V gene is TRBV4-1, the J gene TRBJ2-2, with D possibly matching TRBD1 (5 bases). Per germline, CDR1 MGHRA and CDR2 YSYEKL. CDR3 size: 16 residues. V gave up 1 base and J gave up 5 bases, with 14 bases separating them. DNA of the CDR3: TGCGCCAGCAGCCAAGCGTCGGTGGGGCGGACCGGGGAGCTGTTTTTT. Residues: CASSQASVGRTGELFF.

The chain couples TRBV6-5 to TRBJ2-3, with 11 bases identical to TRBD2. V lost 5 bases, J lost 7 bases, and 8 bases stayed unmatched. Germline V gene data show CDR1 as MNHEY and CDR2 as SVGAGI. The CDR3 consists of 15 residues. The CDR3 region has the DNA TGTGCCAGCAGTCCACTAGCGGGGGCCATTAATACGCAGTATTTT. Amino acid sequence: CASSPLAGAINTQYF.

V usage is TRBV6-5 and J usage is TRBJ2-3; D is tentatively TRBD1 or TRBD2 (5 bases each). The CDR3 consists of 16 residues. Germline-derived CDR1 and CDR2 are MNHEY and SVGAGI. V lost 2 bases to trimming and J lost 0 bases, with 12 bases between them. This CDR3 is CASSYDEGRSTDTQYF. As DNA, the CDR3 is TGTGCCAGCAGTTACGATGAGGGGCGAAGCACAGATACGCAGTATTTT.

As to this clone: The sample carries other DNA sequences with the same CDR3. The chain combines TRBV6-5 with TRBJ2-7, with D perhaps matching TRBD1 (6 bases). V was shortened by 0 bases and J by 4 bases, with 13 bases between the two germline ends. There are 15 residues in the CDR3. CDR1 MNHEY and CDR2 SVGAGI come from the germline V gene. CDR3 in DNA: TGTGCCAGCAGTTACTCGGGCAGGGGTGGATACGAGCAGTACTTC. This codes for CASSYSGRGGYEQYF.

This sequence joins TRBV5-5 and TRBJ1-5; 8 bases line up with TRBD1. This CDR3 is 17 amino acids long. Germline CDR1 reads SGHKS; CDR2 reads YYEKEE (reference sequence). V gave up 0 bases and J gave up 7 bases; unmatched junction bases: 12. CDR3 bases: TGTGCCAGCAGCTTGGGGCACGGACAGGGTTCAGGGCAGCCCCAGCATTTT. It encodes CASSLGHGQGSGQPQHF.

A single count supports this clone. CDR3 sequence (DNA): TGTGCCAGCAGCCAAGGGGGGCTGGTGGGCATTCAGTACTTC. Translated, it gives CASSQGGLVGIQYF. The chain joins TRBV14 to TRBJ2-4; D perhaps matches TRBD1 (6 bases). There are 14 residues in the CDR3. Per germline, CDR1 SGHDN and CDR2 FVKESK. The V end was cut by 1 base, the J end by 9 bases, with 13 bases between.

With respect to this clone: One junction end does not reproduce the germline sequence, and a read error may be involved. The CDR3 nucleotides are TGTGCCAGCAGCCCTCCCGAGGGGGTCGGAACCCCAACCCGCTTC. Its translation is CASSPPEGVGTPTRF. This chain uses TRBV7-2 with TRBJ2-7; possibly TRBD1 for D (6 bases). The CDR3 has 15 residues. Germline V gene lookup returns CDR1 SGHTA and CDR2 FQGNSA.

This clone appeared once. V usage is TRBV7-2 and J usage is TRBJ1-3; the D gene is possibly TRBD1 (6 bases). Trimming removed 6 bases at V and 2 bases at J, with 23 bases between. The CDR3 has 18 amino acids. Germline CDR1 reads SGHTA; CDR2 reads FQGNSA. The CDR3 nucleotides read TGTGCCAGCAGACCGGGACACACGTACCTCGGCGCTGGAAACACCATATATTTT. Residues: CASRPGHTYLGAGNTIYF.

The chain carries TRBV27 and TRBJ1-6, with 9 bases identical to TRBD1. Germline V CDR1 and CDR2: MNHEY, SMNVEV (reference sequence). The CDR3 contains 16 residues. V gave up 6 bases and J gave up 15 bases; unmatched junction bases: 18. CDR3 sequence reads: CASRSRMVRDRDVLHF. Written as DNA, the CDR3 is TGTGCCAGCAGATCACGAATGGTCCGGGACAGGGATGTCCTCCACTTT.

Worth noting for this clone: At one of its ends the junction is not consistent with the germline gene, which may arise from a read error. Other DNA sequences within the sample encode an identical CDR3. This chain links TRBV29-1 with TRBJ1-2, with 10 bases aligning to TRBD1. CDR3 length: 13 residues. Germline V lookup: CDR1 SQVTM, CDR2 ANQGSEA. The CDR3 nucleotides read TGCAGCGTCAGACAGGGGGCCAACTATGGATACACCTTC. Its translation: CSVRQGANYGYTF.

The V call is TRBV2, the J call TRBJ1-5, with 8 bases matching TRBD1. The germline gives CDR1 SNHLY, CDR2 FYNNEI. The CDR3 is made up of 14 amino acids. The V and J ends lost 6 bases and 5 bases, in that order; junction bases with no gene match: 6. This CDR3 is CASRVDRGDQPQHF. CDR3 in DNA: TGTGCCAGCAGGGTAGACAGGGGCGATCAGCCCCAGCATTTT.

The rearrangement joins TRBV9 to TRBJ2-5, with 9 bases fitting TRBD1. The V and J ends lost 0 bases and 4 bases, in that order; junction bases with no gene match: 1. This CDR3 is 14 amino acids long. Per the germline V gene, CDR1 is SGDLS and CDR2 is YYNGEE. CDR3 sequence (DNA): TGTGCCAGCAGCGTAGACAGGGGGCGAGAGACCCAGTACTTC. Protein sequence: CASSVDRGRETQYF.

DNA of the CDR3: TGTGCCTGGAAGGGGACTCTAGGCCACGAGCAGTACTTC. This translates into CAWKGTLGHEQYF. V and J are TRBV30 and TRBJ2-7; tentatively, D is TRBD2 (6 bases). This CDR3 spans 13 amino acids. Germline assignment: CDR1 GTSNPN and CDR2 SVGIG (reference sequence). V was trimmed by 4 bases and J by 5 bases, leaving 15 bases between them.

As DNA, the CDR3 is TGTGCCAGTAGACAGGGGATCCTGAACACCGGGGAGCTGTTTTTT. Encoded protein: CASRQGILNTGELFF. The chain couples TRBV19 to TRBJ2-2; 7 nucleotides match TRBD1. Germline CDR1 reads LNHDA; CDR2 reads SQIVND (reference sequence). This CDR3 has 15 residues. The V gene end was trimmed by 6 bases and the J gene end by 1 base; junction bases not matched to a gene: 5.

The genes are TRBV4-3 and TRBJ2-1, with 8 bases identical to TRBD2. The CDR3 has 14 residues. The germline V gene has CDR1 LGHNA and CDR2 YSLEER. V trimming: 0 bases; J trimming: 12 bases; junction bases outside the gene matches: 7. For the CDR3, the DNA is TGCGCCAGCAGCCAAGATTTGCTAGCGGGTGGGCAGTTCTTC. Amino acids: CASSQDLLAGGQFF.

The V gene is TRBV18, the J gene TRBJ1-1; 7 nucleotides line up with TRBD1. This CDR3 has 15 amino acids. With 6 bases clipped from V and 8 bases from J, the junction kept 15 bases outside the gene matches. Germline values: CDR1 KGHSH, CDR2 LQKENI. CDR3: CASSPKEGAGVEAFF. CDR3 nucleotide sequence: TGTGCCAGCTCCCCCAAGGAGGGGGCGGGCGTAGAAGCTTTCTTT.

The chain combines TRBV29-1 with TRBJ2-5, with D maybe TRBD2 (5 bases). With 2 bases removed from V and 2 bases from J, the gap between germline ends came to 21 bases. The CDR3 sequence is 17 residues long. Germline V CDR1 and CDR2: SQVTM, ANQGSEA. Here the CDR3 DNA reads TGCAGCGTTGAATTAGTTGCTTTAGCGAATCCTCAAGAGACCCAGTACTTC. Protein: CSVELVALANPQETQYF.

The chain combines TRBV28 with TRBJ2-3; D gene unclear. The CDR3 is 11 amino acids. Trimming left V 7 bases short and J 9 bases short, with 11 bases between. CDR1 and CDR2 from the germline V gene are MDHEN and SYDVKM. CDR3 loop: CASNDQRTQYF. As DNA, the CDR3 is TGTGCCAGCAACGACCAAAGGACGCAGTATTTT.

V usage is TRBV4-1 and J usage is TRBJ1-5; D perhaps matches TRBD1 (5 bases). The CDR3 has 15 amino acids. Germline assignment: CDR1 MGHRA and CDR2 YSYEKL. V lost 1 base, J lost 1 base, and 8 bases lay in between. CDR3 DNA: TGCGCCAGCAGCCAAGGGGGCCGGAGCAATCAGCCCCAGCATTTT. It translates to CASSQGGRSNQPQHF.

V is TRBV30 and J is TRBJ1-2; perhaps TRBD1 as D (5 bases). CDR1 is GTSNPN, CDR2 SVGIG, per germline (reference sequence). Trimming shortened V by 2 bases and J by 5 bases, and 15 bases separated the two germline ends. This CDR3 contains 14 residues. CDR3: CAWSLPGTDYGYTF. The CDR3 bases are TGTGCCTGGAGTTTACCCGGGACGGATTATGGCTACACCTTC.

The genes are TRBV6-1 and TRBJ1-5; TRBD1 aligns across 9 bases. Trimming removed 3 bases from V and 0 bases from J; junction bases left unmatched: 6. The CDR3 contains 17 residues. Germline CDR1 and CDR2: MNHNS and SASEGT. CDR3 loop: CASSDTDRGYSNQPQHF. The DNA for the CDR3 is TGTGCCAGCAGTGATACCGACAGGGGGTATAGCAATCAGCCCCAGCATTTT.

CDR3 in amino acids: CASSRGLETQYF. The DNA of the CDR3 is TGTGCCAGCAGCCGCGGGCTCGAGACCCAGTACTTC. J is TRBJ2-5 and V is TRBV11-3, with D perhaps TRBD2 (5 bases). The V and J ends lost 5 bases and 5 bases respectively, with 9 bases between them. The CDR3 length is 12 residues. The germline V gene has CDR1 SGHNT and CDR2 YENEEA.

V and J are TRBV6-5 and TRBJ2-3, with 8 nucleotides matching TRBD1. V lost 6 bases, J lost 4 bases, and 3 bases stayed unmatched. CDR1 is MNHEY, CDR2 SVGAGI, per germline. The CDR3 totals 13 residues. DNA of the CDR3: TGTGCCAGCAGGCAGGGGGCCGCAGATACGCAGTATTTT. Translation: CASRQGAADTQYF.